Shown below are 18 T cell receptor beta chains from a single sample sequenced in a study of shared clonotypes between healthy human individuals. TCRdb's table, derived via immunoSEQ multiplex PCR, lists solely in-frame clones and lacks some. The table shows more than 2 million clones, with 95% occurring only once. The sequenced material came from naive CD4+ T cells sorted from blood. This sample's subset: CD45RA+ positively selected. All receptors come from a man younger than 35 in good health.

The CDR3 coding sequence is TGCGCCAGCAGTGAGTCGAGCACCGGGGAGCTGTTTTTT. This translates into CASSESSTGELFF. This chain links TRBV10-2 with TRBJ2-2; D ambiguous. CDR3 length: 13 residues. The germline V gene encodes CDR1 WSHSY and CDR2 SAAADI. Trimming shortened V by 0 bases and J by 4 bases, and 3 bases separated the two germline ends.

The rearrangement links TRBV5-1 to TRBJ1-5; D is ambiguous. There are 14 residues in the CDR3. The germline CDR1 and CDR2 sequences are SGHRS and YFSETQ. Trimming shortened V by 0 bases and J by 2 bases, and 6 bases separated the two germline ends. The CDR3 DNA reads as TGCGCCAGCAGCTTGGGGCCGGGCAATCAGCCCCAGCATTTT. Protein product: CASSLGPGNQPQHF.

The CDR3 region has the DNA TGTGCCAGCAGTGAAAAGGGAGGATACTCCTACGAGCAGTACTTC. Encoded protein: CASSEKGGYSYEQYF. The rearrangement joins TRBV6-1 to TRBJ2-7, with D perhaps TRBD2 (6 bases). Trimming removed 2 bases at V and 0 bases at J, with 11 bases between. Per the germline V gene, CDR1 is MNHNS and CDR2 is SASEGT. The CDR3 extends over 15 amino acids.

DNA of the CDR3: TGTGCCATCAGTGATTCAGGGGCGCTGGGAAACACCATATATTTT. Protein: CAISDSGALGNTIYF. The gene calls are TRBV10-3 and TRBJ1-3, with D possibly TRBD1 on 6 matching bases. CDR1 is ENHRY, CDR2 SYGVKD, per germline. Trimming removed 3 bases from V and 4 bases from J, with 13 bases in between. The CDR3 runs 15 residues.

The CDR3 sequence is CASSLGRDRGRLSEAFF. The CDR3 coding sequence is TGCGCCAGCAGCTTGGGAAGGGATCGGGGGCGACTTAGTGAAGCTTTCTTT. This rearrangement joins TRBV5-1 to TRBJ1-1; TRBD1 might be the D (6 bases). Germline CDR1 and CDR2: SGHRS and YFSETQ. The CDR3 sequence is 17 residues long. Trimming took 0 bases from V and 7 from J, leaving 22 bases between them.

This rearrangement joins TRBV2 to TRBJ2-5; possible D gene TRBD1, 5 bases. Germline V gene data show CDR1 as SNHLY and CDR2 as FYNNEI. CDR3 size: 15 residues. V shed 4 bases and J shed 0 bases, with 12 bases lying between them. The CDR3 DNA follows: TGTGCCAGCAGTGTGTTATCAGGGTACCAAGAGACCCAGTACTTC. Its protein product is CASSVLSGYQETQYF.

The genes are TRBV9 and TRBJ2-3; D may be TRBD2 (5 bases). The CDR3 is 13 amino acids. Germline lookup yields CDR1 SGDLS and CDR2 YYNGEE. V lost 4 bases and J lost 5, with 11 bases in between. Here the CDR3 DNA reads TGTGCCAGCAGCCTAGCCTTTAAAGATACGCAGTATTTT. This codes for CASSLAFKDTQYF. Looking up the rest from reference TRBV9 and TRBJ2-3 gives the full variable domain: DSGVTQTPKHLITATGQRVTLRCSPRSGDLSVYWYQQSLDQGLQFLIQYYNGEERAKGNILERFSAQQFPDLHSELNLSSLELGDSALYFCASSLAFKDTQYFGPGTRLTVL.

The rearrangement links TRBV30 to TRBJ2-1; 9 nucleotides align to TRBD2. V trimming: 1 base; J trimming: 2 bases; junction bases outside the gene matches: 9. Germline V lookup: CDR1 GTSNPN, CDR2 SVGIG (reference sequence). The CDR3 runs 17 residues. The CDR3 bases are TGTGCCTGGAGTGCCCTCAGGCGGGAGGGCCCCTACAATGAGCAGTTCTTC. It is translated as CAWSALRREGPYNEQFF. Filled out from reference TRBV30 and TRBJ2-1, the complete variable domain reads SQTIHQWPATLVQPVGSPLSLECTVEGTSNPNLYWYRQAAGRGLQLLFYSVGIGQISSEVPQNLSASRPQDRQFILSSKKLLLSDSGFYLCAWSALRREGPYNEQFFGPGTRLTVL.

This sequence joins TRBV10-3 and TRBJ2-3; TRBD2 matches at 12 bases. With 8 bases clipped from V and 4 bases from J, the junction kept 16 bases outside the gene matches. From germline, CDR1 is ENHRY and CDR2 SYGVKD. There are 18 residues in the CDR3. CDR3 loop: CAISSGLAGGPAPDTQYF. CDR3 DNA sequence: TGTGCCATCTCGTCTGGCCTAGCGGGAGGGCCGGCCCCAGATACGCAGTATTTT.

The V gene is TRBV6-5, the J gene TRBJ1-2; 7 bases fit TRBD1. V shed 0 bases and J 2 bases; nucleotides not matched to a gene: 3. This CDR3 has 15 amino acids. CDR1 and CDR2 (germline): MNHEY, SVGAGI. The CDR3 loop is CASSYSDRLNYGYTF. CDR3 coding DNA: TGTGCCAGCAGTTACTCGGACAGGTTAAACTATGGCTACACCTTC.

The chain has TRBV30 and TRBJ1-2; TRBD1 agrees at 7 bases. Germline CDR1 reads GTSNPN; CDR2 reads SVGIG (reference sequence). Germline trimming cut 4 bases from V and 7 bases from J; bases unmatched to any gene: 9. This CDR3 spans 13 amino acids. The CDR3 is CAWISYRGSGYTF. The CDR3 bases are TGTGCCTGGATAAGCTACAGGGGTAGTGGCTACACCTTC.

The chain is built from TRBV6-6 and TRBJ1-6; 8 nucleotides match TRBD1. Trimming took 4 bases from V and 7 from J; bases not matched to a gene: 3. Germline lookup yields CDR1 MNHNY and CDR2 SVGAGI (reference sequence). CDR3 size: 14 residues. The CDR3 region has the DNA TGTGCCAGCAGTTGGGACAGGTGGAATTCACCCCTCCACTTT. Residues: CASSWDRWNSPLHF.

This CDR3 reads CASSGLAGNNEQFF. For the CDR3, the DNA is TGTGCCAGCAGCGGACTAGCGGGAAACAATGAGCAGTTCTTC. The genes are TRBV7-2 and TRBJ2-1; 12 nucleotides line up with TRBD2. The V and J ends lost 5 bases and 5 bases, in that order; junction bases with no gene match: 1. The CDR3 contains 14 residues. CDR1 is SGHTA and CDR2 is FQGNSA in the germline V gene.

The gene calls are TRBV28 and TRBJ1-2; 7 bases align to TRBD1. The V gene end was trimmed by 2 bases and the J gene end by 2 bases; junction bases not matched to a gene: 5. The germline gives CDR1 MDHEN, CDR2 SYDVKM. This CDR3 is built from 15 residues. CDR3 nucleotide sequence: TGTGCCAGCAGTTTAGGGGACAGAACCAACTATGGCTACACCTTC. This sequence encodes CASSLGDRTNYGYTF.

Notes on this clone: This may be a read error, as it is one base from a much larger clone. The V gene is TRBV11-2, the J gene TRBJ1-5; 7 bases map to TRBD1. The CDR3 contains 15 residues. CDR1 SGHAT and CDR2 FQNNGV come from the germline V gene. V lost 5 bases and J lost 3; bases outside the gene matches: 7. In DNA, the CDR3 is TGTGCCAGCAGCGAATACCAGGGGGACAATCAGCCCCAGCATTTT. Its protein is CASSEYQGDNQPQHF.

The chain couples TRBV4-3 to TRBJ2-5; 11 nucleotides line up with TRBD2. The junction had 3 bases not matched to a gene; V was cut back by 2 bases and J by 4 bases. Germline assignment: CDR1 LGHNA and CDR2 YSLEER. The CDR3 spans 15 residues. In DNA, the CDR3 is TGCGCCAGCAGCCAAATTAGCGGGAGGGGAGAGACCCAGTACTTC. Amino acid sequence: CASSQISGRGETQYF.

J is TRBJ2-1 and V is TRBV30; 11 bases match TRBD2. Germline CDR1 and CDR2: GTSNPN and SVGIG (reference sequence). V lost 1 base to trimming and J lost 8 bases; unmatched junction nucleotides: 7. This CDR3 region has 15 residues. DNA of the CDR3: TGTGCCTGGAGTGAAACTAGCGGGAGTGGTGATGAGCAGTTCTTC. Translation: CAWSETSGSGDEQFF.

The chain uses TRBV30 and TRBJ1-2; the match to TRBD1 covers 7 bases. Germline-derived CDR1 and CDR2 are GTSNPN and SVGIG (reference sequence). The V gene end was trimmed by 0 bases and the J gene end by 14 bases; junction bases not matched to a gene: 12. The CDR3 spans 13 residues. CDR3 coding DNA: TGTGCCTGGAGTGTTATAAGAGCAGGGGGACAAACCTTC. Amino acid sequence: CAWSVIRAGGQTF.